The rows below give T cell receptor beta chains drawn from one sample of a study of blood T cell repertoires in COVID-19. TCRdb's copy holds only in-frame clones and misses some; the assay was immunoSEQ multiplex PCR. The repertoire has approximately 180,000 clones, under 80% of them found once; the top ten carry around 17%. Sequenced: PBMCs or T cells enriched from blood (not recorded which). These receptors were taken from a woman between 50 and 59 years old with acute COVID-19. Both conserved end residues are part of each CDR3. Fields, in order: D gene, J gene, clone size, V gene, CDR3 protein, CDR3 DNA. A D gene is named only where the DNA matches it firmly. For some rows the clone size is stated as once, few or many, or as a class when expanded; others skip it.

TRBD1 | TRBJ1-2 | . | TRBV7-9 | CASSLGTGYNYGYTF | TGTGCCAGCAGCTTAGGGACAGGATATAACTATGGCTACACCTTC
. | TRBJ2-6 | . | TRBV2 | CASSLQSSGANVLTF | TGTGCCAGCAGTTTACAGAGCTCTGGGGCCAACGTCCTGACTTTC
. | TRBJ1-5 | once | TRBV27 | CASSFRSNGGNQPQHF | TGTGCCAGCAGTTTTCGGAGTAACGGGGGCAATCAGCCCCAGCATTTT
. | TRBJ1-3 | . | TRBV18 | CASSPPNGGNTIYF | TGTGCCAGCTCACCACCGAACGGTGGAAACACCATATATTTT
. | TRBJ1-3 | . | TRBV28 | CASSSSANTIYF | TGTGCCAGCAGCTCGAGTGCAAACACCATATATTTT
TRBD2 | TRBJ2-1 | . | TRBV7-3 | CASSLFASGGQSSYNEQFF | TGTGCCAGCAGCTTATTCGCTAGCGGGGGCCAGAGCTCCTACAATGAGCAGTTCTTC
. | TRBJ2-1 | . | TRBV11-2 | CASSLGPRGGRNEQFF | TGTGCCAGCAGCTTAGGGCCTAGGGGGGGCCGCAATGAGCAGTTCTTC
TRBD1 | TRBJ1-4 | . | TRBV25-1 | CASSVHRDRTEKLFF | TGTGCCAGCAGTGTCCACCGGGACAGGACAGAAAAACTGTTTTTT
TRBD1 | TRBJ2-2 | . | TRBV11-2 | CASSLGDSGGTGELFF | TGTGCCAGCAGCTTAGGGGACAGTGGTGGCACCGGGGAGCTGTTTTTT
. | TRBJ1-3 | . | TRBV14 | CASSPLGSGNTIYF | TGTGCCAGCAGCCCCCTCGGTTCTGGAAACACCATATATTTT
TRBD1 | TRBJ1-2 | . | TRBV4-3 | CASSPHRDSNYGYTF | TGCGCCAGCAGCCCCCACCGGGACAGTAACTATGGCTACACCTTC
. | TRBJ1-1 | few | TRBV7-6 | CASSLAYGQTEAFF | TGTGCCAGCAGCTTAGCGTATGGACAGACTGAAGCTTTCTTT
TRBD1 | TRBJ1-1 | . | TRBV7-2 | CASSLVPGGNTEAFF | TGTGCCAGCAGCTTAGTCCCAGGGGGGAACACTGAAGCTTTCTTT
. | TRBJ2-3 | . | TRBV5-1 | CASSLGLDTQYF | TGCGCCAGCAGCCTAGGTCTTGATACGCAGTATTTT